This T cell receptor (beta chain) was sequenced for a study of siplizumab effects on memory and regulatory T cells. Findings and caveats of the study: Siplizumab gave mappable alloreactive CD4+ clones an average Treg-derived fraction of about 64%, against approximately 29% in controls. Memory T cells appeared less diverse than naive cells, which seemed to contribute substantially to alloresponse. Alloreactive sequences traceable to unstimulated CD4+ memory cells were significantly reduced by siplizumab.

On this clone itself: Its target is unknown.

Per sample, some 93,000 TCR templates were assayed. Libraries were prepared by immunoSEQ multiplex PCR; TCRdb keeps only in-frame clonotypes and omits some of them. Altogether roughly 100,000 clones are present, 93% being singletons, with the ten largest covering roughly 7.1%. Trimming took off 5 bases at V and 2 bases at J, with 9 bases between the two ends. Germline loops: CDR1 MNHEY, CDR2 SMNVEV (reference sequence). This CDR3 has 13 amino acids. The chain is built from TRBV27 and TRBJ1-1; no firm D call. Sequencing was done on a sample of CD8+ T cells sorted from blood. This receptor was obtained from a human donor in good health. The CDR3 region is CASSNTENTEAFF. CDR3 coding DNA: TGTGCCAGCAGTAACACAGAAAACACTGAAGCTTTCTTT.